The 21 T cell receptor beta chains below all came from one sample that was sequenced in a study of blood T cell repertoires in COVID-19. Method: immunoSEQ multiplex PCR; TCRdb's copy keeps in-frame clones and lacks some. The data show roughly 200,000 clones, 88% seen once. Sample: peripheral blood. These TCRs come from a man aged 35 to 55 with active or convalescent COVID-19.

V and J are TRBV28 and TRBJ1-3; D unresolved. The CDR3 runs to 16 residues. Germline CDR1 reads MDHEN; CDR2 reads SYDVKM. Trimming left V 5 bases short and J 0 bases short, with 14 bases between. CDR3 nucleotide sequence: TGTGCCAGCAGTCCGCGTACGATCTTCTCTGGAAACACCATATATTTT. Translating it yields CASSPRTIFSGNTIYF.

CDR3: CASTPPGQTYNEQFF. In DNA form, the CDR3 reads TGCGCCAGCACCCCCCCGGGACAGACCTACAATGAGCAGTTCTTC. The rearrangement uses TRBV23-1 and TRBJ2-1; TRBD1 agrees at 7 bases. TRBV23-1 is an open reading frame, and its role is uncertain. Trimming cost V 7 bases and J 2 bases; bases outside gene matches: 8. CDR3 size: 15 residues.

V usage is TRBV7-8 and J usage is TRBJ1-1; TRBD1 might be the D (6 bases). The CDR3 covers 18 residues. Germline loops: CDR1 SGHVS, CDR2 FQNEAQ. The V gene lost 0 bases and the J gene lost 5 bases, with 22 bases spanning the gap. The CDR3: CASSLAVGYRVWGTEAFF. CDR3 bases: TGTGCCAGCAGCTTAGCCGTAGGCTACAGGGTCTGGGGTACTGAAGCTTTCTTT. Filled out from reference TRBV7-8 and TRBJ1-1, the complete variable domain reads GAGVSQSPRYKVAKRGQDVALRCDPISGHVSLFWYQQALGQGPEFLTYFQNEAQLDKSGLPSDRFFAERPEGSVSTLKIQRTQQEDSAVYLCASSLAVGYRVWGTEAFFGQGTRLTVV.

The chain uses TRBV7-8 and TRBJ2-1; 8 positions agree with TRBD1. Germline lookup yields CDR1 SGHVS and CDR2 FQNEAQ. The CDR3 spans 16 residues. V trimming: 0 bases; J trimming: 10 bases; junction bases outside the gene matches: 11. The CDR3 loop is CASSLANRGRNVEQFF. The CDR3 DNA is TGTGCCAGCAGCTTAGCTAACAGGGGGAGGAATGTGGAGCAGTTCTTC.

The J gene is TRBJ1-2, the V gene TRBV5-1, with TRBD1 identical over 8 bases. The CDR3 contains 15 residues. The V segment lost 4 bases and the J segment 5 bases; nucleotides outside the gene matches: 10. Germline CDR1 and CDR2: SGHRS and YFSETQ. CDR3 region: CASSLPTGEGYGYTF. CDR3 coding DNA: TGCGCCAGCAGCCTTCCGACAGGGGAAGGATATGGCTACACCTTC.

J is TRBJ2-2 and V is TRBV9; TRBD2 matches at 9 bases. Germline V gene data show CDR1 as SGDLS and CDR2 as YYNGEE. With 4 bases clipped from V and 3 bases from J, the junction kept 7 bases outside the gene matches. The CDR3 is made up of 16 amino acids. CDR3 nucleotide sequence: TGTGCCAGCAGCTCAGATAGCGGGGGCGACACCGGGGAGCTGTTTTTT. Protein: CASSSDSGGDTGELFF.

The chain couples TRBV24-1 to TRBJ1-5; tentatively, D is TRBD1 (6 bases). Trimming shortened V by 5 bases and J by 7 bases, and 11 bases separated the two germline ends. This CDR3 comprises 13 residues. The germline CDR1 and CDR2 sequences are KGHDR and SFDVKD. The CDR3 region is CATSGAQGQPQHF. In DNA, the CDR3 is TGTGCCACCAGTGGTGCGCAGGGGCAGCCCCAGCATTTT.

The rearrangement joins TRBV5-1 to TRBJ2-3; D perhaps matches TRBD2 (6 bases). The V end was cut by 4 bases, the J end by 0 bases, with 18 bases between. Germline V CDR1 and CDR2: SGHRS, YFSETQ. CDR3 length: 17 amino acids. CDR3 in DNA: TGCGCCAGCAGCGGACGAACCGCAGGGACTAGCACAGATACGCAGTATTTT. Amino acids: CASSGRTAGTSTDTQYF. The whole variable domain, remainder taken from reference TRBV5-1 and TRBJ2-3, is KAGVTQTPRYLIKTRGQQVTLSCSPISGHRSVSWYQQTPGQGLQFLFEYFSETQRNKGNFPGRFSGRQFSNSRSEMNVSTLELGDSALYLCASSGRTAGTSTDTQYFGPGTRLTVL.

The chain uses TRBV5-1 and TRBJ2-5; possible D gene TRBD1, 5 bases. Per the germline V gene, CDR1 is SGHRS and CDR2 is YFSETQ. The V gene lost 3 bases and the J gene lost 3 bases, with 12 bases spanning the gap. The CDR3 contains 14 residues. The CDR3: CASSSDSTEETQYF. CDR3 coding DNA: TGCGCCAGCAGCTCCGACAGTACAGAAGAGACCCAGTACTTC.

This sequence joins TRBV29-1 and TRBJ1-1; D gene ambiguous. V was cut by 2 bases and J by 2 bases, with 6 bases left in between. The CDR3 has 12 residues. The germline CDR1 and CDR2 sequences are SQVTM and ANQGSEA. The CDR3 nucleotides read TGCAGCGTTGAACCGGGAAACACTGAAGCTTTCTTT. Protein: CSVEPGNTEAFF.

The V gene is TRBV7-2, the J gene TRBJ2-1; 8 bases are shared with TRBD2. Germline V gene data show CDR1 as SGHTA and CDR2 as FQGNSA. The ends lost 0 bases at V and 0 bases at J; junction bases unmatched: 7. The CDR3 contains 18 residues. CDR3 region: CASSLAGSGASSYNEQFF. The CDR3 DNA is TGTGCCAGCAGCTTAGCCGGTAGCGGGGCAAGCTCCTACAATGAGCAGTTCTTC.

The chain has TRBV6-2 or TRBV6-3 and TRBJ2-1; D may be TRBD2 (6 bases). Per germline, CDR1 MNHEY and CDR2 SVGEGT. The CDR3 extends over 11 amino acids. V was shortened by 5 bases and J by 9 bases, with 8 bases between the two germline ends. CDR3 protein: CASSRGGEQFF. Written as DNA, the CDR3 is TGTGCCAGCAGTAGGGGAGGTGAGCAGTTCTTC.

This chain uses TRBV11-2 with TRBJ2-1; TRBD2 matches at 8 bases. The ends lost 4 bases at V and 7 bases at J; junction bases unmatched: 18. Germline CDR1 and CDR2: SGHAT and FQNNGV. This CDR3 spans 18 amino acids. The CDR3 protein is CASSSSGLGSGVENEQFF. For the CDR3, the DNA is TGTGCCAGCAGCTCTAGTGGTCTGGGTAGCGGGGTCGAGAATGAGCAGTTCTTC.

The CDR3 bases are TGTGCCAGCAGCCGAGCGGGACAGGGGTCTTACGAGCAGTACTTC. Amino acids: CASSRAGQGSYEQYF. The V gene is TRBV14, the J gene TRBJ2-7; 10 nucleotides match TRBD1. The trim removed 4 bases at V and 4 bases at J, leaving 7 bases unmatched. This CDR3 has 15 amino acids. Per the germline V gene, CDR1 is SGHDN and CDR2 is FVKESK.

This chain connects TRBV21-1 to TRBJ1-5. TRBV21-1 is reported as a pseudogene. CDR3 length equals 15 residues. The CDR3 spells CASSTRDWGNQPQHF. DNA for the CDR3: TGTGCCAGCAGCACAAGGGACTGGGGGAATCAGCCCCAGCATTTT.

CDR3 sequence reads: CATAQGASQPQHF. The CDR3 region has the DNA TGTGCCACCGCACAGGGGGCATCTCAGCCCCAGCATTTT. This chain joins TRBV24-1 and TRBJ1-5; 9 positions agree with TRBD1. V lost 9 bases and J lost 6; bases outside the gene matches: 5. Germline values: CDR1 KGHDR, CDR2 SFDVKD. The CDR3 sequence is 13 residues long.

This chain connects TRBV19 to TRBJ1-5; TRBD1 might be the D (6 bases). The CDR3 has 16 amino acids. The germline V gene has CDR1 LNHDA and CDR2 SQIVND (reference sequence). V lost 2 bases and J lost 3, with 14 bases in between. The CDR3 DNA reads TGTGCCAGTAGTATAATGCGGGGGCTGCACAATCAGCCCCAGCATTTT. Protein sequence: CASSIMRGLHNQPQHF.

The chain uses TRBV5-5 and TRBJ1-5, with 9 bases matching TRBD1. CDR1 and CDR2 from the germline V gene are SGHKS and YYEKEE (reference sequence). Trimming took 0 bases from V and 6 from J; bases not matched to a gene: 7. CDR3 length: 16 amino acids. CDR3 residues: CASSLVWTGVSQPQHF. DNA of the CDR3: TGTGCCAGCAGCTTGGTATGGACAGGGGTGAGTCAGCCCCAGCATTTT.

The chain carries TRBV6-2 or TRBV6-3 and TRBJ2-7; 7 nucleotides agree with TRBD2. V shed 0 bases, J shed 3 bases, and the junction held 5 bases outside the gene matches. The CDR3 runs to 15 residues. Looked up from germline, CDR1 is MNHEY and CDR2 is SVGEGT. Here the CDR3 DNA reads TGTGCCAGCAGTTACTCTGGGGGGGAACTCTACGAGCAGTACTTC. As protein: CASSYSGGELYEQYF.

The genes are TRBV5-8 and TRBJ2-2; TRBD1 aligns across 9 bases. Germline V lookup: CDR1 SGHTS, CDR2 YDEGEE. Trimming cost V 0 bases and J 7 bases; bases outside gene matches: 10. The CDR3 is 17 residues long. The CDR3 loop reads CASSLGGQGIQSGELFF. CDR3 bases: TGTGCCAGCAGCTTGGGGGGACAGGGTATCCAAAGCGGGGAGCTGTTTTTT.

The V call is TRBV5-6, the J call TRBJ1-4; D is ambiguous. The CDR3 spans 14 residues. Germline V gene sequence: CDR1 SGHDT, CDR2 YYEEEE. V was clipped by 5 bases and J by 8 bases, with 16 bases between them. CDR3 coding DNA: TGTGCCAGCAGTTCCTGGCCAGTCTCCGAAAAACTGTTTTTT. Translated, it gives CASSSWPVSEKLFF.